This is a list of T cell receptor beta chains from one sample in a study of beta chain features in type 1 diabetes. Some clones are missing from TCRdb's copy, which holds only in-frame ones; the method was immunoSEQ multiplex PCR. The sample holds about 620,000 clones; around 15% are singletons and the top ten take 0.09% to 0.095%. Sequencing was done on a sample of naive CD4+ T cells from blood. Every receptor here comes from a man aged 18-30 years in good health. Each CDR3 is given with its conserved first and last residue. Fields, in order: D gene, J gene, V gene, clone size, CDR3 DNA, CDR3 protein. The D gene is left open where the match is weak. Not all rows give a size; the values are once, few, many and, for expanded clones, a class.

>NA|TRBJ2-5|TRBV2|few
TGTGCCAGCATCCGCGGGCCGCAAGAGACCCAGTACTTC
CASIRGPQETQYF
>NA|TRBJ2-7|TRBV5-1|NA
TGCGCCAGCAGCTTCCCCGGTCCCTACGAGCAGTACTTC
CASSFPGPYEQYF
>TRBD1|TRBJ2-1|TRBV27|few
TGTGCCAGCCGGGACAGGGGGATGTATGAGCAGTTCTTC
CASRDRGMYEQFF
>NA|TRBJ1-1|TRBV2|NA
TGTGCCAGCAGTGTTCAGCGTCTTCTGCGGGGGGAGGACACTGAAGCTTTCTTT
CASSVQRLLRGEDTEAFF
>NA|TRBJ2-3|TRBV11-2|few
TGTGCCAGCAGCTCAACTCCACTAGCAAGGGGCACAGATACGCAGTATTTT
CASSSTPLARGTDTQYF
>TRBD2|TRBJ2-1|TRBV5-1|NA
TGCGCCAGCAGCCCCGGGACTAACTACAATGAGCAGTTCTTC
CASSPGTNYNEQFF
>TRBD1|TRBJ1-3|TRBV29-1|NA
TGCAGCGTTGAAGAGGGACAGGGAAGTTTTGGAAACACCATATATTTT
CSVEEGQGSFGNTIYF
>NA|TRBJ2-7|TRBV19|few
TGTGCCAGTACTGCCACCGGCTCCTACGAGCAGTACTTC
CASTATGSYEQYF
>NA|TRBJ2-6|TRBV4-3|few
TGCGCCAGCAGCCAAGATTGGGGGGCCAACGTCCTGACTTTC
CASSQDWGANVLTF
>TRBD1|TRBJ1-5|TRBV29-1|few
TGCAGCGTTGCGACAGGGACGGGTAATCAGCCCCAGCATTTT
CSVATGTGNQPQHF
>TRBD1|TRBJ1-1|TRBV4-3|NA
TGCGCCAGCAGCCCCGGGACAGGGCCCAGGACTGAAGCTTTCTTT
CASSPGTGPRTEAFF
>NA|TRBJ1-4|TRBV5-6|few
TGTGCCAGCAGCTTCTATAGGACGAACGAAAAACTGTTTTTT
CASSFYRTNEKLFF
>NA|TRBJ1-2|TRBV15|few
TGTGCCACCAGCCACTTCTTGAGTGGCGATGGCTACACCTTC
CATSHFLSGDGYTF
>NA|TRBJ2-7|TRBV6-5|few
TGTGCCAGCAGTTACTCAGGGACAAGGACCCACGAGCAGTACTTC
CASSYSGTRTHEQYF
>NA|TRBJ1-1|TRBV5-4|many
TGTGCCAGCAGCCTTCCAGGGGCTGAAGCTCTAGCTTTCTTT
CASSLPGAEALAFF
>TRBD1|TRBJ1-2|TRBV25-1|NA
TGTGCCAGCAGTGACAGGGGGGAATACTATGGCTACACCTTC
CASSDRGEYYGYTF
>NA|TRBJ2-7|TRBV7-9|NA
TGTGCCAGCAGCTCTGTGTCTTTTGGGCACTACGAGCAGTACTTC
CASSSVSFGHYEQYF
>NA|TRBJ1-1|TRBV28|few
TGTGCCAGCAGTTTGGACAGGAACACTGAAGCTTTCTTT
CASSLDRNTEAFF
>TRBD2|TRBJ2-7|TRBV5-4|NA
TGTGCCAGCAGCTTGGCCGGGAGAGCGGGGCCCTACGAGCAGTACTTC
CASSLAGRAGPYEQYF
>TRBD1|TRBJ2-5|TRBV9|few
TGTGCCAGCAGCCTCCGGACAGGTCAAGAGACCCAGTACTTC
CASSLRTGQETQYF
>TRBD1|TRBJ2-5|TRBV19|NA
TGTGCCAGTAGTATTGGGACAGATGGGACCCAGTACTTC
CASSIGTDGTQYF
>NA|TRBJ2-1|TRBV15|few
TGTGCCACCAGCAGTTGGACAGACTACAATGAGCAGTTCTTC
CATSSWTDYNEQFF